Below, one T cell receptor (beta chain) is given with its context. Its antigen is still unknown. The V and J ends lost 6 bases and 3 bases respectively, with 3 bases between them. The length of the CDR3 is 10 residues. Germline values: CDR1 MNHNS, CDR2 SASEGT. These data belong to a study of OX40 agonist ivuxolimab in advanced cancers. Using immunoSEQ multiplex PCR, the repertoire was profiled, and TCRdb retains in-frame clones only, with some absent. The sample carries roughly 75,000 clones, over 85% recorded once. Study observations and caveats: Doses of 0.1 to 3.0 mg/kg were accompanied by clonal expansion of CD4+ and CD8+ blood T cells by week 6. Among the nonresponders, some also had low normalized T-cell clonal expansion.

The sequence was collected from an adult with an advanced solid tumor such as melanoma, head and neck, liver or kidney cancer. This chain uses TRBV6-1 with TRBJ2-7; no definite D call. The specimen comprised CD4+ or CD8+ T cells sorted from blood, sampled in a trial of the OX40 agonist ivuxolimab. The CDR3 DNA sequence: TGTGCCAGCAGCGGCTACGAGCAGTACTTC. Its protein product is CASSGYEQYF.